The clone carrying this T cell receptor beta chain was seen a handful of times. Its antigen is still unknown. The record originates from a study of T-cell memory formation after mild COVID-19. At the level of the study: Largely, the TCR clusters proved donor specific. Study outcomes and limitations: Of the contracting clones, CD4+ ones lay mainly in CM and EM, and CD8+ ones in EMRA. Later expanders leaned toward CD4+, whereas clones contracting from day 15 to 85 were balanced CD4/CD8.

CDR1 and CDR2 (germline): MNHEY, SMNVEV (reference sequence). The CDR3 contains 14 residues. V gave up 5 bases and J gave up 3 bases, with 14 bases separating them. TCR alpha and TCR beta cDNA libraries with sample barcodes and UMIs came from 5'RACE using constant-segment primers. TCRdb reanalysed the 5' RACE reads using MiXCR and keeps one entry per CDR3 protein. The data show 350,000 to 450,000 distinct CDR3 sequences, around an eighth seen once. The sample comprised PBMCs or a T cell subset sorted from them (not recorded which). The origin of this receptor is a young man who had mild COVID-19 (a few samples of this study predate the infection). Cell type and time point are not known. The V and J genes are TRBV27 and TRBJ2-7, with D maybe TRBD1 (6 bases). CDR3 loop: CASSGYRDNYEQYF. The CDR3 DNA is TGTGCCAGCAGTGGCTACAGGGACAACTACGAGCAGTACTTC.